This paragraph reports one T cell receptor (beta chain). The junction and the germline gene differ at one end; a read error may be behind it. This specimen belongs to a study of cytomegalovirus exposure and HLA in healthy donors. Researchers ran the PCR with 60 Vbeta and 13 Jbeta primers. Here immunoSEQ multiplex PCR was the method, and the copy in TCRdb shows in-frame clones only, minus some. Among some 120,000 clones listed, around 64% were seen once. This CDR3 contains 16 residues. CDR1 is SEHNR and CDR2 is FQNEAQ in the germline V gene (reference sequence). V and J are TRBV7-9 and TRBJ2-1; D might be TRBD1 (6 bases). The sequence was collected from a man between 25 and 39 years old in good health and CMV-seropositive. Sequenced input: PBMCs. CDR3 amino acids: CSSSPGARGAYNEQFF. The CDR3 DNA follows: TGTTCCAGCAGCCCAGGGGCCAGGGGAGCCTACAATGAGCAGTTCTTC.